This TCR beta chain was captured in a study of blood T cell repertoires in COVID-19. At the level of the study: COVID-19 samples collected from the United States, Italy and Spain covered acute and convalescent phases. T cells, B-cell-depleted T cells, or PBMCs provided the cDNA or gDNA that served as material.

Per the original methods: By means of reference gene primer amplification, nucleated cell counts were estimated. Here immunoSEQ multiplex PCR was the method, and the copy in TCRdb shows in-frame clones only, minus some. Clone size and V and J calls were adopted from that table, with D and trimming inferred from the DNA. The sample holds under 200,000 clones; 88% are singletons and the top ten take 1.6%. J gave up 0 bases and V 5 bases, and 13 bases lay outside the gene matches. Germline V gene lookup returns CDR1 MNHEY and CDR2 SMNVEV (reference sequence). The CDR3 sequence is 18 residues long. The V call is TRBV27, the J call TRBJ1-3; 7 positions match TRBD1. This receptor was taken from a man aged 18 to 30 with active or convalescent COVID-19. Specimen: peripheral blood. The CDR3 region has the DNA TGTGCCAGCAGTCAGGGACGGGGACAGCTAAACTCTGGAAACACCATATATTTT. Protein sequence: CASSQGRGQLNSGNTIYF.